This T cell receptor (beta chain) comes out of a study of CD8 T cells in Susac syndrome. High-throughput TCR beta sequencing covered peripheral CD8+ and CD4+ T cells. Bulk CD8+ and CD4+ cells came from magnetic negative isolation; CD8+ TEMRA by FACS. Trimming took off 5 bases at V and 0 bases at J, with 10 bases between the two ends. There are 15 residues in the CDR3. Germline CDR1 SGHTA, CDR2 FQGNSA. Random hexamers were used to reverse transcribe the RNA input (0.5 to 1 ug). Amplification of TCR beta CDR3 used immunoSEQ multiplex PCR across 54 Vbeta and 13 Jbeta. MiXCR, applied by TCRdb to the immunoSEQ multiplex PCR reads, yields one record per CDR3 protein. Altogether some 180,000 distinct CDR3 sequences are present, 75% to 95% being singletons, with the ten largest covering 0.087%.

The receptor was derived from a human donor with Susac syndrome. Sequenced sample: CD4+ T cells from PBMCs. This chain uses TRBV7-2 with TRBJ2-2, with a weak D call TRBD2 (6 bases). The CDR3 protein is CASSHSGSNTGELFF. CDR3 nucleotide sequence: TGTGCCAGCAGCCATAGCGGCTCGAACACCGGGGAGCTGTTTTTT.